This entry lists 18 T cell receptor beta chains sequenced from one sample in a study of T cell responses to AZD1222 COVID-19 vaccine (dated by TCRdb to about 2021). Receptor libraries were prepared by the immunoSEQ multiplex PCR assay. TCRdb provides this immuneACCESS table in a form limited to in-frame rearrangements. Some clones are lacking; in checked studies, under half of them reflect an unresolved V gene, and why the rest are absent is not known. The sample table lists 75,000 to 100,000 clones, 90% of them with a count of one. The leading ten clones occupy about 8% of the sample. What this sample's time point label stands for: baseline before first vaccination. The sample in question was peripheral blood, obtained on day 0 of AZD1222 vaccination. The receptors shown here come from an adult in good health.

V usage is TRBV6-5 and J usage is TRBJ1-3; D unclear. With 0 bases removed from V and 2 bases from J, the gap between germline ends came to 8 bases. The CDR3 has 15 amino acids. Germline assignment: CDR1 MNHEY and CDR2 SVGAGI. CDR3 nucleotides: TGTGCCAGCAGTTACTCACGAGTGGCTGGAAACACCATATATTTT. It is translated as CASSYSRVAGNTIYF.

The chain combines TRBV7-3 with TRBJ2-2; D may be TRBD1 or TRBD2 (6 bases each). V lost 5 bases and J lost 4, with 14 bases in between. CDR3 size: 15 residues. Per the germline V gene, CDR1 is SGHTA and CDR2 is FQGTGA. This chain's CDR3 is CASSPWGAGTGELFF. The CDR3 DNA reads as TGTGCCAGCAGCCCCTGGGGGGCGGGCACCGGGGAGCTGTTTTTT.

This chain uses TRBV9 with TRBJ1-2, with D tentatively TRBD1 (6 bases). The CDR3 contains 15 residues. Germline V lookup: CDR1 SGDLS, CDR2 YYNGEE. The ends were cut back, 0 bases at V and 4 bases at J, with 13 bases in the middle. For the CDR3, the DNA is TGTGCCAGCAGCGTAGCAGCAGGGGACATCTATGGCTACACCTTC. Translation gives CASSVAAGDIYGYTF.

The rearrangement joins TRBV10-3 to TRBJ1-1; D is ambiguous. Trimming left V 3 bases short and J 1 base short, with 15 bases between. The CDR3 runs 16 residues. The germline V gene has CDR1 ENHRY and CDR2 SYGVKD. The CDR3 DNA follows: TGTGCCATCAGTGATTCCCCCGAGGGAACGAACACTGAAGCTTTCTTT. It yields the protein CAISDSPEGTNTEAFF.

This rearrangement joins TRBV29-1 to TRBJ1-1; possibly TRBD1 for D (5 bases). The CDR3 is 12 residues long. Germline CDR1 and CDR2: SQVTM and ANQGSEA. The ends were cut back, 1 base at V and 5 bases at J, with 8 bases in the middle. The CDR3 loop reads CSVEGQGTEAFF. The DNA for the CDR3 is TGCAGCGTTGAAGGCCAGGGTACTGAAGCTTTCTTT.

The chain links TRBV4-3 to TRBJ2-1; no definite D call. Germline assignment: CDR1 LGHNA and CDR2 YSLEER. This CDR3 spans 16 amino acids. The V end was cut by 0 bases, the J end by 0 bases, with 9 bases between. The CDR3 region has the DNA TGCGCCAGCAGCCAAGATTCCAGGAGCTCCTACAATGAGCAGTTCTTC. Encoded protein: CASSQDSRSSYNEQFF.

By sample share, this clone is medium-sized. The CDR3 nucleotides are TGTGCCAGCAGCTATGGGGGGGGGAACACTGAAGCTTTCTTT. It codes for CASSYGGGNTEAFF. This sequence joins TRBV7-2 and TRBJ1-1; TRBD1 is a possible D gene (5 bases). The germline V and J ends were trimmed by 4 bases and 1 base, with 10 bases remaining between them. The germline V gene has CDR1 SGHTA and CDR2 FQGNSA. CDR3 size: 14 residues.

The V gene is TRBV9, the J gene TRBJ1-3, with D unclear. The CDR3 consists of 15 residues. With 1 base removed from V and 0 bases from J, the gap between germline ends came to 8 bases. The germline V gene has CDR1 SGDLS and CDR2 YYNGEE. The CDR3 region is CASSVSRDSGNTIYF. The CDR3 DNA is TGTGCCAGCAGCGTAAGTCGGGACTCTGGAAACACCATATATTTT.

This chain links TRBV3-1 (or the pseudogene TRBV3-2) with TRBJ1-1, with D perhaps matching TRBD1 (5 bases). The CDR3 has 12 residues. The V gene lost 9 bases and the J gene lost 5 bases, with 13 bases spanning the gap. Germline-derived CDR1 and CDR2 are LGHDT and YNNKEL (reference sequence). CDR3 protein: CASRRGGTEAFF. In DNA form, the CDR3 reads TGTGCCAGTAGGAGGGGAGGGACTGAAGCTTTCTTT.

V and J are TRBV14 and TRBJ2-2; perhaps TRBD2 as D (7 bases). CDR3 length: 14 residues. Trimming stripped 3 bases from V and 4 bases from J, with 9 bases between. Germline CDR1 and CDR2: SGHDN and FVKESK. In nucleotides, the CDR3 is TGTGCCAGCAGCCAGGGGGGGGCCACCGGGGAGCTGTTTTTT. Translation: CASSQGGATGELFF.

With respect to this clone: A junction end diverges from the germline sequence, so it may reflect a read error. The V gene is TRBV15, the J gene TRBJ1-6; D gene ambiguous. The germline CDR1 and CDR2 sequences are LNHNV and YYDKDF (reference sequence). The CDR3 length is 15 residues. The CDR3 reads CATRGQFSHNSPLHF. The CDR3 region has the DNA TGTGCCACCAGGGGCCAGTTCTCCCATAATTCACCCCTCCACTTT.

A single count supports this clone. The rearrangement links TRBV2 to TRBJ2-2; D is ambiguous. The V end was cut by 2 bases, the J end by 5 bases, with 6 bases between. Germline V lookup: CDR1 SNHLY, CDR2 FYNNEI. The CDR3 runs to 13 residues. DNA for the CDR3: TGTGCCAGCAGTGAATTTGGAACCGGGGAGCTGTTTTTT. This translates into CASSEFGTGELFF.

The chain carries TRBV24-1 and TRBJ2-3, with 12 bases fitting TRBD1. The CDR3 runs 18 residues. From germline, CDR1 is KGHDR and CDR2 SFDVKD. V lost 3 bases to trimming and J lost 8 bases; unmatched junction nucleotides: 14. CDR3 nucleotide sequence: TGTGCCACCAGTGATACTACCACCGGGACAGGGGGCCGGGGTACGCAGTATTTT. Encoded protein: CATSDTTTGTGGRGTQYF.

The gene calls are TRBV14 and TRBJ1-6, with TRBD1 identical over 9 bases. V trimming: 4 bases; J trimming: 9 bases; junction bases outside the gene matches: 7. The CDR3 extends over 15 amino acids. Germline assignment: CDR1 SGHDN and CDR2 FVKESK. CDR3 bases: TGTGCCAGCAGCCCCCGGGACAGGGTGGCTTCACCCCTCCACTTT. This gives the protein CASSPRDRVASPLHF.

This chain joins TRBV19 and TRBJ1-3; D may be TRBD1 (5 bases). Germline CDR1 LNHDA, CDR2 SQIVND (reference sequence). V shed 4 bases and J shed 0 bases, with 7 bases lying between them. The CDR3 has 14 amino acids. This chain's CDR3 is CASSKGSSGNTIYF. The CDR3 DNA reads TGTGCCAGTAGTAAGGGGAGCTCTGGAAACACCATATATTTT.

The chain couples TRBV7-9 to TRBJ1-1; perhaps TRBD1 as D (5 bases). The ends were cut back, 4 bases at V and 4 bases at J, with 13 bases in the middle. From germline, CDR1 is SEHNR and CDR2 FQNEAQ (reference sequence). The CDR3 is 14 amino acids. As DNA, the CDR3 is TGTGCCAGCAGCTCGCCAGGGTATGGCACTGAAGCTTTCTTT. This encodes CASSSPGYGTEAFF.

This clone was observed once. The V call is TRBV10-3, the J call TRBJ1-1; D is possibly TRBD1 (6 bases). Deletions cut 9 bases from V and 4 bases from J, with 18 bases between. From germline, CDR1 is ENHRY and CDR2 SYGVKD. CDR3 size: 14 residues. CDR3 nucleotide sequence: TGTGCCATTAGTTTAGAGGGGGTTGGCACTGAAGCTTTCTTT. It is translated as CAISLEGVGTEAFF.

The J gene is TRBJ1-1, the V gene TRBV7-2, with D unclear. V was shortened by 5 bases and J by 11 bases, with 12 bases between the two germline ends. In germline, CDR1 is SGHTA, CDR2 FQGNSA. This CDR3 has 11 residues. The CDR3 DNA sequence: TGTGCCAGCAGCCCCTTAGTGCGGGCTTTCTTT. It specifies CASSPLVRAFF.